This section outlines one T cell receptor beta chain sequence together with its context. What it binds is unknown. The sample comes from a study of post-analysis software for immune sequencing data. General study results and limits: Versus controls, multiple sclerosis patients showed significantly lower diversity (normalized Chao1).

Every TCR beta cDNA library bore unique molecular identifiers. Input populations of 1 to 10 million T cells gave rise to roughly 500,000 cDNA molecules. TCRdb itself ran the PCR reads through MiXCR, one entry per CDR3 protein. This sample has some 690,000 distinct CDR3 sequences, with more than 50% found just once. The clonotype was recovered from a girl aged 2 to 10 with multiple sclerosis. Sequenced input: blood.

The CDR3 DNA reads as TGTGCCAGCATGCCTGGGCGCGGGGCCAAGGGGGAGACCCAGTACTTC. Translation: CASMPGRGAKGETQYF. This sequence joins TRBV7-2 and TRBJ2-5; D is possibly TRBD2 (6 bases). This CDR3 is built from 16 residues. The germline gives CDR1 SGHTA, CDR2 FQGNSA. Trimming cost V 7 bases and J 5 bases, with 23 bases left between them.